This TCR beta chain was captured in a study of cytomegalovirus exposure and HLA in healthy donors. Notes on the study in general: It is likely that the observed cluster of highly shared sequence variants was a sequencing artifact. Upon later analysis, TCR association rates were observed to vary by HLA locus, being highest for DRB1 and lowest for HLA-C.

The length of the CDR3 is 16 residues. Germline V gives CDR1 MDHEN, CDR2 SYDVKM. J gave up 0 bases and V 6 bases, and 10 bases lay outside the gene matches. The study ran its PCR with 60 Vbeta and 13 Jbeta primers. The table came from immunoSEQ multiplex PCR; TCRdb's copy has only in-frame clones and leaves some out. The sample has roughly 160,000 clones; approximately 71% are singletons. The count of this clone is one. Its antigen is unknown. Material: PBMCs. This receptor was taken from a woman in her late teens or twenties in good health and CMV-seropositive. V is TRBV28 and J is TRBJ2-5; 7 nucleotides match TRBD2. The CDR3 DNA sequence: TGTGCCAGCAGCCCCCCTCATGGGGGGGACCAAGAGACCCAGTACTTC. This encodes CASSPPHGGDQETQYF.